These T cell receptor beta chains were read from a single sample in a study of T cell changes during pregnancy in multiple sclerosis. Sequencing used immunoSEQ multiplex PCR; TCRdb keeps in-frame clones, though not all of them. The sample carries roughly 40,000 clones, approximately 94% recorded once. The starting material was peripheral blood, obtained in the third trimester of pregnancy. The receptors derive from a female donor with multiple sclerosis, enrolled in a pregnancy study. CDR3s include the opening cysteine and the closing phenylalanine or tryptophan. The D gene is left open where the match is weak. Clone size is given for some rows only: seen once, a few or many times, or a class if the clone is expanded.

CDR3aa,CDR3nt,j_gene,d_gene,abundance,v_gene
CASSFAGQPQHF,TGTGCCAGCAGCTTTGCAGGGCAGCCCCAGCATTTT,TRBJ1-5,-,-,TRBV13
CASSPLGTAFRNTIYF,TGCGCCAGCAGCCCTTTAGGGACAGCCTTTAGGAACACCATATATTTT,TRBJ1-3,TRBD1,-,TRBV4-1
CASINVGVDEKLFF,TGTGCCAGTATAAATGTAGGGGTCGACGAAAAACTGTTTTTT,TRBJ1-4,-,-,TRBV19
CASSLGFEAYEQYF,TGTGCCAGCAGCTTAGGGTTCGAAGCTTACGAGCAGTACTTC,TRBJ2-7,-,-,TRBV7-2
CAISGRSGQETQYF,TGTGCCATCAGTGGTCGGTCGGGACAAGAGACCCAGTACTTC,TRBJ2-5,-,-,TRBV10-3
CASSARDSHAGELFF,TGTGCCAGCAGCGCCCGGGACAGCCACGCCGGGGAGCTGTTTTTT,TRBJ2-2,TRBD1,once,TRBV5-4
CASSVALSGTDTQYF,TGTGCCAGCAGCGTAGCTCTTTCGGGGACAGATACGCAGTATTTT,TRBJ2-3,-,-,TRBV9
CASSEDTRQDEQFF,TGTGCCAGCAGCGAGGACACCCGGCAGGATGAGCAGTTCTTC,TRBJ2-1,-,-,TRBV5-4
CASSLGGRSYEQYF,TGTGCCAGCAGTTTAGGCGGGAGGTCCTACGAGCAGTACTTC,TRBJ2-7,TRBD2,-,TRBV28
CASTTGRQGSTEAFF,TGCGCCAGCACCACTGGTCGGCAGGGCAGCACTGAAGCTTTCTTT,TRBJ1-1,-,-,TRBV5-1
CSVEVRGQAEAFF,TGCAGCGTTGAAGTTAGGGGGCAGGCCGAAGCTTTCTTT,TRBJ1-1,TRBD1,-,TRBV29-1
CASKIRETSGTGNNSPLHF,TGTGCCAGCAAGATTAGAGAAACCTCCGGGACAGGGAATAATTCACCCCTCCACTTT,TRBJ1-6,TRBD1,-,TRBV2
CASSLRSTSSYNEQFF,TGTGCCAGCAGCTTAAGGAGCACGAGCTCCTACAATGAGCAGTTCTTC,TRBJ2-1,-,-,TRBV7-3
CASSPSSYEQYF,TGTGCCAGCTCACCGAGCTCCTACGAGCAGTACTTC,TRBJ2-7,-,-,TRBV18
CASSHRGLNTEAFF,TGTGCCAGCAGCCACCGGGGACTGAATACTGAAGCTTTCTTT,TRBJ1-1,-,-,TRBV7-9
CASSQPFTGMNTEAFF,TGTGCCAGCAGCCAGCCTTTCACAGGGATGAACACTGAAGCTTTCTTT,TRBJ1-1,-,-,TRBV7-9
CASSRGQATGELFF,TGTGCCAGCAGCCGGGGACAGGCAACCGGGGAGCTGTTTTTT,TRBJ2-2,TRBD1,once,TRBV11-2
CASSLSRTNTGELFF,TGTGCCAGCAGCTTATCAAGGACAAACACCGGGGAGCTGTTTTTT,TRBJ2-2,-,-,TRBV7-3
CASSSGSRIYEQYF,TGTGCCAGTAGTTCAGGGTCCAGGATCTACGAGCAGTACTTC,TRBJ2-7,-,-,TRBV19
CASSLGGEELYGYTF,TGCGCCAGCAGCTTGGGTGGGGAGGAACTGTACGGCTACACCTTC,TRBJ1-2,-,-,TRBV5-1
CASSRGGTDTQYF,TGTGCCAGCTCACGGGGGGGCACAGATACGCAGTATTTT,TRBJ2-3,-,-,TRBV18
CASSISAGVRDTQYF,TGTGCCAGTAGTATCTCCGCAGGGGTGAGAGATACGCAGTATTTT,TRBJ2-3,-,-,TRBV19
CASSFEENYGYTF,TGTGCCAGCAGCTTTGAGGAAAACTATGGCTACACCTTC,TRBJ1-2,-,-,TRBV5-4
CASSHPDRVGAFF,TGTGCCAGCAGCCACCCCGACAGGGTAGGAGCTTTCTTT,TRBJ1-1,TRBD1,-,TRBV4-2
CASSSPTSGDYEQYF,TGTGCCAGCAGCAGTCCAACTAGCGGAGACTACGAGCAGTACTTC,TRBJ2-7,-,-,TRBV21-1
CASSAGGAGNIQYF,TGTGCCAGCAGCGCGGGAGGGGCGGGAAACATTCAGTACTTC,TRBJ2-4,TRBD2,-,TRBV7-2
CASSLAPEVGYGYTF,TGTGCCAGCAGTTTAGCCCCCGAGGTTGGCTATGGCTACACCTTC,TRBJ1-2,-,once,TRBV28
CASSVGQALYGYTF,TGTGCCAGCAGCGTAGGGCAGGCACTCTATGGCTACACCTTC,TRBJ1-2,-,-,TRBV9
CASSPSGQGNSPLHF,TGTGCCAGCTCACCCTCGGGACAGGGCAATTCACCCCTCCACTTT,TRBJ1-6,TRBD1,-,TRBV18
CASSLDRTMGYTF,TGTGCCAGCAGTTTAGACAGAACTATGGGCTACACCTTC,TRBJ1-2,-,-,TRBV28
CASSLFGTGNEKLFF,TGTGCCAGCAGTTTATTCGGGACAGGGAATGAAAAACTGTTTTTT,TRBJ1-4,TRBD1,-,TRBV28
CASSADRGPSPLHF,TGTGCCAGCAGTGCCGACAGGGGGCCTTCACCCCTCCACTTT,TRBJ1-6,TRBD1,-,TRBV9
CASSLAEAVKGLTF,TGTGCCAGCAGCTTAGCGGAGGCGGTGAAGGGCCTAACCTTC,TRBJ1-2,-,once,TRBV7-2